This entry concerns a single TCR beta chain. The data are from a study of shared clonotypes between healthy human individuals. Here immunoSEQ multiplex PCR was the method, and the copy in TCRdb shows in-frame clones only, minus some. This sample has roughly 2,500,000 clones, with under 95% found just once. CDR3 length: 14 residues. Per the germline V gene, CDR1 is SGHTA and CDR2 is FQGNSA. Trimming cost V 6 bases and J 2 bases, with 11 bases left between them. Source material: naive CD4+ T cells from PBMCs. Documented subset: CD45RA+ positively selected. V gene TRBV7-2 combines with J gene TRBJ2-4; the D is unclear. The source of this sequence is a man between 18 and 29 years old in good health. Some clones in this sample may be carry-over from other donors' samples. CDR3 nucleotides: TGTGCCAGCAGTCTCCCCGGTACCAAAAACATTCAGTACTTC. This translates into CASSLPGTKNIQYF.